This TCR beta chain was documented in a study of shared clonotypes between healthy human individuals. Germline V lookup: CDR1 MGHRA, CDR2 YSYEKL. The trim removed 3 bases at V and 7 bases at J, leaving 11 bases unmatched. This CDR3 has 18 residues. The table came from immunoSEQ multiplex PCR; TCRdb's copy has only in-frame clones and leaves some out. The sample shows a few million clones, 80% to 95% of them seen only once. The clonotype originates from a man aged 18 to 30 in good health. Some clones in this sample may be carry-over from other donors' samples. The sample consisted of naive CD4+ T cells from PBMCs. Documented subset: CD45RA+ positively selected. The chain is built from TRBV4-1 and TRBJ2-1; TRBD2 agrees at 14 bases. The CDR3 region is CASSQITAGLAGGNEQFF. The CDR3 coding sequence is TGCGCCAGCAGCCAGATTACTGCCGGACTAGCGGGAGGTAATGAGCAGTTCTTC.